This T cell receptor (beta chain) is from a study of vaccination effects on CD4 cells after COVID-19. Findings and limits, study-wide: In the late period after vaccination, infection- and vaccine-induced clones contracted markedly.

Points on this clone: The target antigen is unknown.

After more than 8 days in culture, the CD4+ T cells were isolated. Vaccine administered to participants consisted of two doses of either BNT162b2 or mRNA-1273. Repertoires were generated with immunoSEQ multiplex PCR, while TCRdb's copy carries only in-frame clones and drops some. Here the sample spans more than 55,000 clones, around four fifths being singletons. The CDR3 is 13 amino acids. Germline values: CDR1 MNHEY, CDR2 SMNVEV (reference sequence). V lost 5 bases and J lost 7, with 11 bases in between. The sample was CD4+ T cells from PBMCs cultured without peptide, taken after COVID-19 vaccination. The sequence was obtained from a human donor who received a COVID-19 vaccine. The chain links TRBV27 to TRBJ2-2; weak D call: TRBD1 (6 bases). CDR3 region: CASSPDSRGELFF. CDR3 coding DNA: TGTGCCAGCAGTCCGGACAGTCGCGGGGAGCTGTTTTTT.